Reported below is one T cell receptor beta chain. What it binds is unknown. These data belong to a study of T cell responses to AZD1222 COVID-19 vaccine. The study, taken as a whole, reports: Baseline seropositivity occurred in only six AZD1222 recipients.

Data came from immunoSEQ multiplex PCR; TCRdb stores just in-frame clones and leaves some out. The table shows 110,000 to 150,000 clones, with more than 80% occurring only once. CDR3 size: 15 residues. Germline-derived CDR1 and CDR2 are KGHSH and LQKENI. V dropped 6 bases and J dropped 4; count of bases not matched to a gene: 6. The receptor's source is an adult in good health. This chain connects TRBV18 to TRBJ2-5; 12 bases align to TRBD1. This specimen was peripheral blood, taken on day 0 of AZD1222 vaccination. The CDR3 loop is CASSSGTGGPETQYF. Written as DNA, the CDR3 is TGTGCCAGCTCGTCCGGGACAGGGGGCCCAGAGACCCAGTACTTC.